This is a list of T cell receptor beta chains from one sample in a study of type 1 and type 2 diabetes patients. TCRdb used MiXCR to reprocess the multiplex PCR reads, holding one entry per CDR3 protein. The data show fewer than 300,000 distinct CDR3 sequences, roughly 50% seen once. Sequencing was performed on peripheral blood mononuclear cells (PBMCs). These receptors all come from a man between 18 and 29 years old with type 2 diabetes. The CDR3 runs from the conserved cysteine through the conserved F or W. The order of the fields is clone size, D gene, V gene, J gene, CDR3 DNA, CDR3 protein. D genes are given only for firm matches. Rows may omit the clone size; those that give it use once, few, many or a size class.

clone_size: few
d_call: TRBD1
v_call: TRBV5-5
j_call: TRBJ1-1
cdr3_nt: TGTGCCAGCAGCTTAGCGGACAGGCAAACTGAAGCTTTCTTT
cdr3_aa: CASSLADRQTEAFF

clone_size: few
d_call: TRBD1
v_call: TRBV28
j_call: TRBJ1-6
cdr3_nt: TGTGCCAGCAGTCCCTCGACAGGGTTCAATTCACCCCTCCACTTT
cdr3_aa: CASSPSTGFNSPLHF

clone_size: few
d_call: NA
v_call: TRBV29-1
j_call: TRBJ1-2
cdr3_nt: TGCAGCGTTGATCGTACGGCTTCGGGGGGGGGCTACACCTTC
cdr3_aa: CSVDRTASGGGYTF

clone_size: NA
d_call: TRBD1
v_call: TRBV7-9
j_call: TRBJ1-1
cdr3_nt: TGTGCCAGCAGCGTGGGACAGGGGTCCTTACTGAACACTGAAGCTTTCTTT
cdr3_aa: CASSVGQGSLLNTEAFF

clone_size: few
d_call: TRBD1
v_call: TRBV7-6
j_call: TRBJ1-2
cdr3_nt: TGTGCCAGCAGCTTTCGGACAGGGGGTGGCTACACCTTC
cdr3_aa: CASSFRTGGGYTF

clone_size: NA
d_call: TRBD2
v_call: TRBV7-2
j_call: TRBJ2-3
cdr3_nt: TGTGCCAGCAGCTTAGTTCCAGCGGGGGGCACAGATACGCAGTATTTT
cdr3_aa: CASSLVPAGGTDTQYF

clone_size: few
d_call: NA
v_call: TRBV2
j_call: TRBJ2-1
cdr3_nt: TGTGCCAGCAAGGACACAATACTGGATGAGCAGTTCTTC
cdr3_aa: CASKDTILDEQFF

clone_size: many
d_call: NA
v_call: TRBV30
j_call: TRBJ2-2
cdr3_nt: TGTGCCTGGAACACCGGGGAGCTGGAGCTGTTTTTT
cdr3_aa: CAWNTGELELFF

clone_size: few
d_call: NA
v_call: TRBV2
j_call: TRBJ2-1
cdr3_nt: TGTGCCAGCAGTGACATCAAGCCGGGACCCGGGGAGCAGTTCTTC
cdr3_aa: CASSDIKPGPGEQFF

clone_size: NA
d_call: NA
v_call: TRBV6-6
j_call: TRBJ2-7
cdr3_nt: TGTGCCAGCAGTTATTCCGGGAGCGCCCCCGAGCAGTACTTC
cdr3_aa: CASSYSGSAPEQYF

clone_size: NA
d_call: TRBD2
v_call: TRBV7-2
j_call: TRBJ2-3
cdr3_nt: TGTGCCAGCAGCTTAGGTGGACTAGCGGGAAGCACAGATACGCAGTATTTT
cdr3_aa: CASSLGGLAGSTDTQYF

clone_size: NA
d_call: TRBD1
v_call: TRBV7-3
j_call: TRBJ1-1
cdr3_nt: TGTGCCAGCAGCCAGGGACAGGGGGCCGCTGAAGCTTTCTTT
cdr3_aa: CASSQGQGAAEAFF

clone_size: NA
d_call: NA
v_call: TRBV19
j_call: TRBJ1-5
cdr3_nt: TGTGCCAGTGGGCGGCGGGGTCAGGATAGCAATCAGCCCCAGCATTTT
cdr3_aa: CASGRRGQDSNQPQHF

clone_size: NA
d_call: NA
v_call: TRBV7-7
j_call: TRBJ2-1
cdr3_nt: TGTGCCAGCAGCCCCCTCCAGATTTACAATGAGCAGTTCTTC
cdr3_aa: CASSPLQIYNEQFF

clone_size: many
d_call: NA
v_call: TRBV19
j_call: TRBJ2-5
cdr3_nt: TGTGCCAGTAGTATCCGAGGAGAGACCCAGTACTTC
cdr3_aa: CASSIRGETQYF

clone_size: NA
d_call: NA
v_call: TRBV10-3
j_call: TRBJ2-6
cdr3_nt: TGTGCCATCTCAACCGGTTCTGGGGCCATCGTCCTGACTTTC
cdr3_aa: CAISTGSGAIVLTF

clone_size: many
d_call: TRBD2
v_call: TRBV10-1
j_call: TRBJ2-1
cdr3_nt: TGCGCCAGCAGTTTCGCCGGGACTAGCGGCTACAATGAGCAGTTCTTC
cdr3_aa: CASSFAGTSGYNEQFF

clone_size: NA
d_call: TRBD2
v_call: TRBV2
j_call: TRBJ2-1
cdr3_nt: TGTGCCAGCAGTGTGTCCGGGGGGGCCTACAATGAGCAGTTCTTC
cdr3_aa: CASSVSGGAYNEQFF

clone_size: NA
d_call: NA
v_call: TRBV5-1
j_call: TRBJ2-7
cdr3_nt: TGCGCCAGCAGCTCAGGACAGATAAACTACGAGCAGTACTTC
cdr3_aa: CASSSGQINYEQYF

clone_size: NA
d_call: NA
v_call: TRBV20-1
j_call: TRBJ1-1
cdr3_nt: TGCAGTGCTAGAGATCAATTGAGGCTAAGGGACACTGAAGCTTTCTTT
cdr3_aa: CSARDQLRLRDTEAFF